This T cell receptor (beta chain) was observed in a study of early T cells in non-severe SARS-CoV-2 infection. In its sample, this clonotype was seen many times. Its antigen remains unknown. Individual cDNA molecules were tagged with unique molecular identifiers, the study reported. TCRdb independently ran MiXCR on the 5' RACE reads; one entry per CDR3 protein. The sample contains 50,000 to 65,000 distinct CDR3 sequences, around 20% of which appear only once. There are 15 residues in the CDR3. Per germline, CDR1 SGDLS and CDR2 YYNGEE. V shed 6 bases, J shed 4 bases, and the junction held 5 bases outside the gene matches. Overall study results and limits: Clonotype matching in VDJdb favored anti-spike CD8 responses and did not capture private and CD4 specificities.

This rearrangement joins TRBV9 to TRBJ2-3; 13 nucleotides line up with TRBD2. The sequences come from whole blood, collected at baseline. This receptor was identified in an adult who was a healthcare worker with PCR-confirmed SARS-CoV-2 infection or an uninfected control (not recorded which). The CDR3 protein is CASKKTSGGSDTQYF. CDR3 coding DNA: TGTGCCAGCAAAAAGACTAGCGGGGGGTCAGATACGCAGTATTTT.